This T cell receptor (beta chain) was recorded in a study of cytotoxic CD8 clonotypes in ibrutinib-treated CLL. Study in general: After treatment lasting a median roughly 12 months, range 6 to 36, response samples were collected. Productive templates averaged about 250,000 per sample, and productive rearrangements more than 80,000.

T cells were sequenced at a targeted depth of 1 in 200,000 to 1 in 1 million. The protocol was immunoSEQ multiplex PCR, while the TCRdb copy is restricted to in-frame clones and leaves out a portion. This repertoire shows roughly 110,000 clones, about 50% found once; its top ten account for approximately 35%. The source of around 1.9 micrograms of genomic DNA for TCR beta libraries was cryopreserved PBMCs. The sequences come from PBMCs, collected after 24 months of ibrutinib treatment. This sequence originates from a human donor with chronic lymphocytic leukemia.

The DNA of the CDR3 is TGTGCCAGCAGCCAAGTCCGGGATTCACCCCTCCACTTT. Translated: CASSQVRDSPLHF. The rearrangement joins TRBV14 to TRBJ1-6, with no clear D. Deletions cut 1 base from V and 8 bases from J, with 6 bases between. This CDR3 is 13 amino acids long. Germline CDR1 reads SGHDN; CDR2 reads FVKESK.